The 30 T cell receptor beta chains presented below share a single source sample, sequenced in a study of blood T cells in healthy people across ages. Through a sample-barcoded 5' primer and a J-beta primer mix, a second PCR was run for roughly 6 to 11 cycles. Using its own MiXCR run on the 5' RACE reads, TCRdb lists one record per CDR3 protein. The sample shows over a million distinct CDR3 sequences, approximately 25% of them seen only once. These data were also filed under a second study, of T cells of mothers and their children.

Sequenced material: blood. The receptors originated from a girl aged 2-9 years in good health.

This clonotype was picked up a small number of times. The V and J genes are TRBV6-5 and TRBJ2-4; D gene unclear. Germline V gene data show CDR1 as MNHEY and CDR2 as SVGAGI. The CDR3 consists of 14 residues. Deletions cut 4 bases from V and 0 bases from J, with 7 bases between. CDR3 nucleotide sequence: TGTGCCAGCAGTTCCCCAATAGCCAAAAACATTCAGTACTTC. Protein product: CASSSPIAKNIQYF.

This clonotype was detected only a few times. This rearrangement joins TRBV4-3 to TRBJ2-4; no clear D gene. This CDR3 has 16 amino acids. Germline V gives CDR1 LGHNA, CDR2 YSLEER. Trimming took 1 base from V and 1 from J, leaving 11 bases between them. The CDR3 region is CASSQGVDGAKNIQYF. The CDR3 nucleotides are TGCGCCAGCAGCCAAGGAGTGGACGGGGCCAAAAACATTCAGTACTTC.

The chain links TRBV20-1 to TRBJ2-1; D unclear. The tail of the sequence fits TRBJ2-5 better, so the J call may be wrong. Germline V gene sequence: CDR1 DFQATT, CDR2 SNEGSKA (reference sequence). The CDR3 sequence is 15 residues long. The CDR3 sequence is CSARDLAIGQETQYF. CDR3 sequence (DNA): TGCAGTGCTAGAGATCTTGCGATCGGACAAGAGACCCAGTACTTC.

The chain uses TRBV6-5 and TRBJ1-6, with a tentative D call TRBD1 (6 bases). V was clipped by 5 bases and J by 9 bases, with 14 bases between them. Germline-derived CDR1 and CDR2 are MNHEY and SVGAGI. The CDR3 length is 14 residues. The DNA of the CDR3 is TGTGCCAGCAGTACAGGGATTTCCAGTTCACCCCTCCACTTT. It codes for CASSTGISSSPLHF.

The chain carries TRBV10-3 and TRBJ1-5; D ambiguous. The V end was cut by 10 bases, the J end by 0 bases, with 10 bases between. The germline V gene encodes CDR1 ENHRY and CDR2 SYGVKD. The CDR3 runs 13 residues. CDR3 residues: CATSMDSNQPQHF. The DNA of the CDR3 is TGTGCCACCTCCATGGATAGCAATCAGCCCCAGCATTTT.

The gene calls are TRBV14 and TRBJ2-5, with D perhaps given as TRBD1 or TRBD2 (5 bases each). V lost 1 base and J 5 bases, leaving 11 bases between the germline ends. Germline CDR1 SGHDN, CDR2 FVKESK. The CDR3 covers 14 residues. CDR3 nucleotides: TGTGCCAGCAGCCAAGTCCGGGACCGGGAGACCCAGTACTTC. Residues: CASSQVRDRETQYF.

This clonotype has just a few counts. This chain joins TRBV6-1 and TRBJ2-2; possible D gene TRBD2, 6 bases. This CDR3 is built from 16 residues. V shed 7 bases and J shed 3 bases, with 18 bases lying between them. The germline V gene encodes CDR1 MNHNS and CDR2 SASEGT. The DNA for the CDR3 is TGTGCCAGCACTCGAGGCGGGGATGATGACACCGGGGAGCTGTTTTTT. Translated, it gives CASTRGGDDDTGELFF.

Only a few counts were recorded for this clonotype. In DNA form, the CDR3 reads TGCAGTGGGGCGGGACAGGAGAACACAGATACGCAGTATTTT. The encoded protein is CSGAGQENTDTQYF. The chain recombines TRBV20-1 with TRBJ2-3; 8 bases agree with TRBD1. Germline lookup yields CDR1 DFQATT and CDR2 SNEGSKA (reference sequence). The V and J ends lost 7 bases and 2 bases, in that order; junction bases with no gene match: 8. CDR3 length: 14 amino acids.

The CDR3 bases are TGTGCCAGCAGCCAACTAGCGCTAGGCGGGCACAATGAGCAGTTCTTC. Protein product: CASSQLALGGHNEQFF. The chain combines TRBV3-1 with TRBJ2-1; TRBD2 is a possible D gene (6 bases). CDR1 is LGHDT and CDR2 is YNNKEL in the germline V gene (reference sequence). V lost 2 bases, J lost 5 bases, and 16 bases lay in between. This CDR3 region has 16 residues.

This clonotype was counted only a few times. This sequence joins TRBV3-1 and TRBJ2-5; 10 bases are shared with TRBD2. Germline CDR1 is LGHDT and CDR2 is YNNKEL (reference sequence). J gave up 5 bases and V 2 bases, and 14 bases lay outside the gene matches. This CDR3 has 18 amino acids. CDR3 protein: CASSQQWTSGPSWETQYF. Here the CDR3 DNA reads TGTGCCAGCAGCCAACAATGGACTAGCGGACCTTCCTGGGAGACCCAGTACTTC.

The gene calls are TRBV7-2 and TRBJ2-7; 7 nucleotides line up with TRBD1. The V segment lost 3 bases and the J segment 4 bases; nucleotides outside the gene matches: 6. The germline V gene has CDR1 SGHTA and CDR2 FQGNSA. The length of the CDR3 is 14 residues. In DNA form, the CDR3 reads TGTGCCAGCAGCTTCCGACGGACAGGTTACGAGCAGTACTTC. Protein product: CASSFRRTGYEQYF.

The chain's CDR3 is CASSGPTGVTGNEQYF. The CDR3, as DNA: TGTGCCAGCAGCGGGCCTACGGGGGTGACGGGTAACGAGCAGTACTTC. This chain links TRBV12-3 or TRBV12-4 with TRBJ2-5; D perhaps matches TRBD2 (6 bases). The J call could be wrong; TRBJ2-7 is a better fit for the DNA end. The CDR3 is made up of 16 amino acids.

This clonotype occurred a few times. J is TRBJ1-4 and V is TRBV12-3 or TRBV12-4; D gene unclear. V dropped 5 bases and J dropped 6 bases, with 10 bases sitting between them. The CDR3 spans 13 residues. The CDR3 region is CASSTLGYEKLFF. CDR3 sequence (DNA): TGTGCCAGCAGTACCTTAGGTTATGAAAAACTGTTTTTT.

This clonotype was picked up one time. V is TRBV4-1 and J is TRBJ2-7; 9 bases are shared with TRBD1. The CDR3 consists of 15 residues. V shed 0 bases and J 7 bases; nucleotides not matched to a gene: 7. Germline CDR1 reads MGHRA; CDR2 reads YSYEKL. In DNA, the CDR3 is TGCGCCAGCAGCCAAGAAGGACAGGGGAATAGGGAGCAGTACTTC. Amino acids: CASSQEGQGNREQYF.

This clonotype has more than one count but fewer than ten. The rearrangement joins TRBV4-3 to TRBJ1-2; D unresolved. CDR3 length: 13 amino acids. The V and J ends lost 4 bases and 7 bases respectively, with 13 bases between them. Germline V CDR1 and CDR2: LGHNA, YSLEER. CDR3 nucleotide sequence: TGCGCCAGCAGCCCCCGCATGGGCCTTGGCTACACCTTC. It specifies CASSPRMGLGYTF.

The rearrangement joins TRBV19 to TRBJ2-1; D possibly corresponds to TRBD2 (6 bases). V lost 7 bases, J lost 0 bases, and 10 bases lay in between. The germline gives CDR1 LNHDA, CDR2 SQIVND (reference sequence). The length of the CDR3 is 14 residues. As DNA, the CDR3 is TGTGCCAGTAACCCCGGGAGCTCCTACAATGAGCAGTTCTTC. It encodes CASNPGSSYNEQFF.

This chain links TRBV4-1 with TRBJ2-3, with D unresolved. The V end was cut by 6 bases, the J end by 4 bases, with 11 bases between. CDR1 is MGHRA, CDR2 YSYEKL, per germline. This CDR3 is built from 13 residues. Here the CDR3 DNA reads TGCGCCAGCAGTCTCGGAGAGTCAGATACGCAGTATTTT. It encodes CASSLGESDTQYF.

This clonotype occurred a few times. The CDR3 loop is CASSSGQGAVSRERVGRDEQFF. CDR3 sequence (DNA): TGTGCCAGCAGTTCGGGACAGGGGGCAGTATCGAGGGAGAGGGTAGGAAGGGATGAGCAGTTCTTC. V and J are TRBV28 and TRBJ2-5, with 12 bases that match TRBD1. The J call may be in error: the DNA end matches TRBJ2-1 better. Germline V CDR1 and CDR2: MDHEN, SYDVKM. The CDR3 extends over 22 amino acids.

The chain recombines TRBV5-1 with TRBJ2-1, with 8 bases that match TRBD2. Germline V gene data show CDR1 as SGHRS and CDR2 as YFSETQ. The V gene end was trimmed by 5 bases and the J gene end by 2 bases; junction bases not matched to a gene: 6. The CDR3 spans 15 residues. The CDR3 sequence: CASSSEAGAYNEQFF. The DNA for the CDR3 is TGCGCCAGCAGTTCAGAAGCGGGAGCCTACAATGAGCAGTTCTTC.

The rearrangement joins TRBV29-1 to TRBJ2-1; 7 nucleotides agree with TRBD2. This CDR3 has 13 residues. Germline loops: CDR1 SQVTM, CDR2 ANQGSEA. The V and J ends lost 4 bases and 6 bases, in that order; junction bases with no gene match: 6. The CDR3 spells CSVAGLLGNEQFF. CDR3 bases: TGCAGCGTTGCGGGACTATTGGGCAATGAGCAGTTCTTC.

The chain joins TRBV9 to TRBJ2-5; 7 bases are a match to TRBD2. The end of the DNA is better explained by TRBJ2-7, so the J call may be wrong. The CDR3 covers 16 residues. In germline, CDR1 is SGDLS, CDR2 YYNGEE. CDR3 sequence reads: CASSGYTSERSDEQYF. CDR3 DNA sequence: TGTGCCAGCAGCGGCTACACTAGCGAGAGGAGCGACGAGCAGTACTTC.

The CDR3 sequence: CSVEYSGDGEQYF. DNA of the CDR3: TGCAGCGTTGAATATAGCGGGGACGGTGAGCAGTACTTC. This sequence joins TRBV29-1 and TRBJ2-7; 8 bases match TRBD2. The germline gives CDR1 SQVTM, CDR2 ANQGSEA. The ends lost 2 bases at V and 7 bases at J; junction bases unmatched: 7. This CDR3 comprises 13 residues.

This clonotype has just a few counts. The rearrangement uses TRBV20-1 and TRBJ1-4, with D possibly matching TRBD1 (6 bases). CDR3 size: 11 residues. Between the trimmed V and J ends, which lost 4 bases and 8 bases, there was a span of 8 bases. Germline lookup yields CDR1 DFQATT and CDR2 SNEGSKA (reference sequence). The CDR3 loop reads CSATTGEKLFF. The CDR3 region has the DNA TGCAGTGCTACTACAGGGGAAAAACTGTTTTTT.

The chain is built from TRBV18 and TRBJ2-7; D is tentatively TRBD1 or TRBD2 (5 bases each). Trimming took off 3 bases at V and 0 bases at J, with 12 bases between the two ends. Per the germline V gene, CDR1 is KGHSH and CDR2 is LQKENI. The CDR3 has 15 amino acids. CDR3 nucleotides: TGTGCCAGCTCACCGAGGGACCAACTCTCCTACGAGCAGTACTTC. Translating it yields CASSPRDQLSYEQYF.

The V and J genes are TRBV28 and TRBJ1-4; D call uncertain. The CDR3 runs 15 residues. Germline V gives CDR1 MDHEN, CDR2 SYDVKM. V dropped 3 bases and J dropped 8 bases, with 16 bases sitting between them. The CDR3 is CASSLESPGWEKLFF. The DNA for the CDR3 is TGTGCCAGCAGTTTGGAGTCCCCCGGCTGGGAAAAACTGTTTTTT.

This clonotype showed up just a few times. The chain joins TRBV6-2 or TRBV6-3 to TRBJ1-2; 7 nucleotides match TRBD1. The V and J ends lost 6 bases and 4 bases, in that order; junction bases with no gene match: 11. Germline loops: CDR1 MNHEY, CDR2 SVGEGT. The CDR3 covers 15 residues. The CDR3: CASRRRDSPFYGYTF. Here the CDR3 DNA reads TGTGCCAGCAGGCGAAGGGACAGTCCCTTCTATGGCTACACCTTC.

This clonotype appeared a single time. The chain combines TRBV27 with TRBJ2-4; 16 nucleotides line up with TRBD2. The trim removed 4 bases at V and 3 bases at J, leaving 12 bases unmatched. The CDR3 consists of 20 residues. Germline loops: CDR1 MNHEY, CDR2 SMNVEV (reference sequence). As DNA, the CDR3 is TGTGCCAGCAGTTCAGCGGGACTAGCGGGAGGGCCATTAGTCAAAAACATTCAGTACTTC. Its protein is CASSSAGLAGGPLVKNIQYF.

The table lists this clonotype with a few counts. CDR3 sequence reads: CASSFGDLTGNQPQHF. In DNA, the CDR3 is TGTGCCAGCAGCTTTGGGGACCTTACCGGCAATCAGCCCCAGCATTTT. The chain employs TRBV7-9 and TRBJ1-5, with D possibly being TRBD1 (5 bases). The CDR3 totals 16 residues. The V end lost 3 bases, the J end lost 2 bases, and 14 bases lay between the germline ends. In germline, CDR1 is SEHNR, CDR2 FQNEAQ (reference sequence). Complete variable domain (other parts from reference TRBV7-9 and TRBJ1-5): DTGVSQNPRHKITKRGQNVTFRCDPISEHNRLYWYRQTLGQGPEFLTYFQNEAQLEKSRLLSDRFSAERPKGSFSTLEIQRTEQGDSAMYLCASSFGDLTGNQPQHFGDGTRLSIL.

This chain joins TRBV5-1 and TRBJ1-2; no clear D gene. The V end was cut by 1 base, the J end by 6 bases, with 19 bases between. Germline V CDR1 and CDR2: SGHRS, YFSETQ. The CDR3 length is 16 residues. The CDR3 sequence: CASSLIIKLSLDGYTF. CDR3 coding DNA: TGCGCCAGCAGCTTGATTATTAAATTATCTCTGGATGGCTACACCTTC.

This clonotype was counted only a few times. This sequence joins TRBV24-1 and TRBJ2-3, with no clear D. The CDR3 is 16 amino acids. The V gene's germline CDR1 is KGHDR and CDR2 SFDVKD. V was shortened by 1 base and J by 4 bases, with 14 bases between the two germline ends. CDR3 residues: CATSDFGEFQPDTQYF. In DNA form, the CDR3 reads TGTGCCACCAGTGATTTTGGCGAGTTCCAACCAGATACGCAGTATTTT.